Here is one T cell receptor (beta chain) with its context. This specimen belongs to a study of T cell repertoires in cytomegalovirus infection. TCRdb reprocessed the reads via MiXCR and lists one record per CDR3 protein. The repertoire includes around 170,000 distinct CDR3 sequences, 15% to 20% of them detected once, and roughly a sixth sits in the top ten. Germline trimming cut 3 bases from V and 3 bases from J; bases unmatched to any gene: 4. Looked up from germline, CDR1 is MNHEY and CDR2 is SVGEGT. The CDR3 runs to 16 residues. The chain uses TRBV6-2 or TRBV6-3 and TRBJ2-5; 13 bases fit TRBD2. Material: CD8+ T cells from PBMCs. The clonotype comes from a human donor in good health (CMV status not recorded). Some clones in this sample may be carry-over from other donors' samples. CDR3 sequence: CASSYPTSGREETQYF. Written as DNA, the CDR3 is TGTGCCAGCAGTTATCCTACTAGCGGGAGGGAAGAGACCCAGTACTTC.